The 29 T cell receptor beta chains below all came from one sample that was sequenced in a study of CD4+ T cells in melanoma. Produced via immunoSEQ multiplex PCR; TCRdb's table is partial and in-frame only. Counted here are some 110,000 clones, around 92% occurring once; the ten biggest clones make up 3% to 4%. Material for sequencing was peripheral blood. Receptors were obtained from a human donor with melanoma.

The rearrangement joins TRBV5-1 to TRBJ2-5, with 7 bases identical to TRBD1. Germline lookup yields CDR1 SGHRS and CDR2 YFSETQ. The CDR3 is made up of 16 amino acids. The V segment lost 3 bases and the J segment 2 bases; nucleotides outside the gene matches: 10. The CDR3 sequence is CASSSPPGTAQETQYF. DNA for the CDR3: TGCGCCAGCAGCTCCCCCCCGGGGACAGCACAAGAGACCCAGTACTTC. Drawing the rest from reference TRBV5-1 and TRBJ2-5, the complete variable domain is KAGVTQTPRYLIKTRGQQVTLSCSPISGHRSVSWYQQTPGQGLQFLFEYFSETQRNKGNFPGRFSGRQFSNSRSEMNVSTLELGDSALYLCASSSPPGTAQETQYFGPGTRLLVL.

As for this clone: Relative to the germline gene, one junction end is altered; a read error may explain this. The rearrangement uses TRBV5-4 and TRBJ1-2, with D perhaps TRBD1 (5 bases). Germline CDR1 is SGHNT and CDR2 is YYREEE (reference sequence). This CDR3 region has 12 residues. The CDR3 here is CASSLWPDSPCF. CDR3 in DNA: TGTGCCAGCAGCCTTTGGCCCGACAGTCCCTGCTTC.

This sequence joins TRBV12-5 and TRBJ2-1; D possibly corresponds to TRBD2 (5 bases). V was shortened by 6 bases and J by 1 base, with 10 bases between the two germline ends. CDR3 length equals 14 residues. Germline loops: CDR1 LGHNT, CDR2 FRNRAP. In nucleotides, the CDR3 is TGTGCTAGTGGGCCGGGAAGTTCCTACAATGAGCAGTTCTTC. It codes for CASGPGSSYNEQFF.

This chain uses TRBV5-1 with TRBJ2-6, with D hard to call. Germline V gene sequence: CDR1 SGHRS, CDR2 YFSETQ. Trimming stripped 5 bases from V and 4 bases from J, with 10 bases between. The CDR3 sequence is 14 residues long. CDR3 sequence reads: CASSPATGANVLTF. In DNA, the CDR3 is TGCGCCAGCAGTCCCGCGACGGGGGCCAACGTCCTGACTTTC.

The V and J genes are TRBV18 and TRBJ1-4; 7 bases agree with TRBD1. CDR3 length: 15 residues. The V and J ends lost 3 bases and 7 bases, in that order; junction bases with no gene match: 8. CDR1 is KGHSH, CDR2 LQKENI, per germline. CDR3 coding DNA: TGTGCCAGCTCACCGCGACAGGGTATGGGTGAAAAACTGTTTTTT. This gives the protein CASSPRQGMGEKLFF.

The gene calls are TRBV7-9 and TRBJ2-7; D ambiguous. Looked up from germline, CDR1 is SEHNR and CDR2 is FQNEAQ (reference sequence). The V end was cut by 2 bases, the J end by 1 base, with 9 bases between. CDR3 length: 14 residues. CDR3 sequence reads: CASSLRNPSYEQYF. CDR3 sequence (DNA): TGTGCCAGCAGCTTACGTAACCCTTCCTACGAGCAGTACTTC.

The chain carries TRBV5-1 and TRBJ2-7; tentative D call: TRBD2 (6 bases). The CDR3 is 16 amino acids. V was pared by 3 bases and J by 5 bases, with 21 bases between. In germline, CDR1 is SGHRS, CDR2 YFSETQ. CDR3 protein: CASSSGGSAGSHEQYF. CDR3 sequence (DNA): TGCGCCAGCAGCTCCGGGGGATCCGCCGGGTCTCACGAGCAGTACTTC.

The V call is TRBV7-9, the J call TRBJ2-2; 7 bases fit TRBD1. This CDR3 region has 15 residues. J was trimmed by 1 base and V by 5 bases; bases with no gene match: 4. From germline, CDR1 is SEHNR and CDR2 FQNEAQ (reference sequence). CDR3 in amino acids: CASSVTGLNTGELFF. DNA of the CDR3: TGTGCCAGCAGCGTGACAGGGTTGAACACCGGGGAGCTGTTTTTT.

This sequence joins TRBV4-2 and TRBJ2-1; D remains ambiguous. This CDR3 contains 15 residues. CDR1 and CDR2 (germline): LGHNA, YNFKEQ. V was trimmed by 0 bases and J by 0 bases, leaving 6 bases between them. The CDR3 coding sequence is TGTGCCAGCAGCCAAGAGAAACGCTCCTACAATGAGCAGTTCTTC. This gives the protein CASSQEKRSYNEQFF.

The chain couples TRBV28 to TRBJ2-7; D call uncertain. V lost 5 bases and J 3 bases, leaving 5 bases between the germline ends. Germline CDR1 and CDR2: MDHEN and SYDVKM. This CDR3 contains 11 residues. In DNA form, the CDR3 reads TGTGCCAGCAGTCCGGACTACGAGCAGTACTTC. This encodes CASSPDYEQYF.

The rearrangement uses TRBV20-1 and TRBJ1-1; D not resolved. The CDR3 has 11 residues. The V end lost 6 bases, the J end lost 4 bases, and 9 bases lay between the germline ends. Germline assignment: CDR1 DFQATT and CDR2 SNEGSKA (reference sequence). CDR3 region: CSAVKSTEAFF. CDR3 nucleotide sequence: TGCAGTGCAGTCAAGAGCACTGAAGCTTTCTTT.

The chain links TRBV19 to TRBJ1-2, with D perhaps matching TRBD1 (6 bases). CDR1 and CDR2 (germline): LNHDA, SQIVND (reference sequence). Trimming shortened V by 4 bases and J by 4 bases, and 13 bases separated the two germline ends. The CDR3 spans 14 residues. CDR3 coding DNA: TGTGCCAGTAGTAGTCCAGGGGCCCTCTATGGCTACACCTTC. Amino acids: CASSSPGALYGYTF.

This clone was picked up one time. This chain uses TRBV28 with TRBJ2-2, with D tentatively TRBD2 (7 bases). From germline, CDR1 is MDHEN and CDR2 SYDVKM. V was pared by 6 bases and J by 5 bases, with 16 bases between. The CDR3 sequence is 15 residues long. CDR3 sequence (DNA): TGTGCCAGCAGCCAAGGGGGAGCGGGAACCGGGGAGCTGTTTTTT. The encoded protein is CASSQGGAGTGELFF.

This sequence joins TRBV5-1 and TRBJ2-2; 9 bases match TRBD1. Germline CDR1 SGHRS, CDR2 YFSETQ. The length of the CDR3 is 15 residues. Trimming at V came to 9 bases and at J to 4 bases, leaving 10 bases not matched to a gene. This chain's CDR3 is CATTLSTGGTGELFF. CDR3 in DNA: TGCGCCACCACCCTTTCGACAGGGGGCACCGGGGAGCTGTTTTTT.

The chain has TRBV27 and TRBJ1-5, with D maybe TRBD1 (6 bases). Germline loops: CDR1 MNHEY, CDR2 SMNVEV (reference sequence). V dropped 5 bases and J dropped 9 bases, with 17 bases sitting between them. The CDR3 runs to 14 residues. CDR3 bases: TGTGCCAGCAGTCCCGTGGGGGCGCGAGGGCCCCAGCATTTT. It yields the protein CASSPVGARGPQHF.

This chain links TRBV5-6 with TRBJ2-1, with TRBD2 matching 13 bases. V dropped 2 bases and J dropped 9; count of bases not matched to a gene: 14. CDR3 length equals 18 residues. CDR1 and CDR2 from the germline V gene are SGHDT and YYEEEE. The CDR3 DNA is TGTGCCAGCAGCTTAACGTTCGGGACTAGCGGGACCTATGGTGAGCAGTTCTTC. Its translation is CASSLTFGTSGTYGEQFF.

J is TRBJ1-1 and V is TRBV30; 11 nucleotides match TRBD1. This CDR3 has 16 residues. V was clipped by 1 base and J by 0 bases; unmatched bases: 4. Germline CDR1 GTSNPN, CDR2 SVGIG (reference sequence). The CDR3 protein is CAWSGRTGGMNTEAFF. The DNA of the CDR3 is TGTGCCTGGAGTGGTAGGACAGGGGGCATGAACACTGAAGCTTTCTTT.

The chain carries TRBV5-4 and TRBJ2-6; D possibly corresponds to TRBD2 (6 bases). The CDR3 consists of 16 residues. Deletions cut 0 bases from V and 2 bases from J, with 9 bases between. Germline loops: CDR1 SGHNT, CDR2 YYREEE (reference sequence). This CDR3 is CASSLGGAPGANVLTF. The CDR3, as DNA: TGTGCCAGCAGCTTGGGCGGGGCCCCTGGGGCCAACGTCCTGACTTTC.

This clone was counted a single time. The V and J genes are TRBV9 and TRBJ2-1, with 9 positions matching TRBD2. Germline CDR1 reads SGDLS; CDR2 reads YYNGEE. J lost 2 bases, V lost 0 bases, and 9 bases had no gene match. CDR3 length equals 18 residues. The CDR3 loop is CASSVGTSALPPYNEQFF. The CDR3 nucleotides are TGTGCCAGCAGCGTAGGGACTAGCGCTCTACCCCCCTACAATGAGCAGTTCTTC.

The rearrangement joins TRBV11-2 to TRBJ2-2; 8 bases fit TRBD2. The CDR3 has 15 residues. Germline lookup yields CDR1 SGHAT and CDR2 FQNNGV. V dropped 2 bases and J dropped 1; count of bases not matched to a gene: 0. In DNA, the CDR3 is TGTGCCAGCAGCTTACTAGCGGGGAACACCGGGGAGCTGTTTTTT. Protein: CASSLLAGNTGELFF.

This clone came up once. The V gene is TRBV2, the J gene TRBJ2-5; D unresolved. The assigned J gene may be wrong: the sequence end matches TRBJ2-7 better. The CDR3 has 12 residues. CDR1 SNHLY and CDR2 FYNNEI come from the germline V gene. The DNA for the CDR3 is TGTGCCAGCAGTACCAGCTCCTACGAGCAGTACTTC. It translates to CASSTSSYEQYF.

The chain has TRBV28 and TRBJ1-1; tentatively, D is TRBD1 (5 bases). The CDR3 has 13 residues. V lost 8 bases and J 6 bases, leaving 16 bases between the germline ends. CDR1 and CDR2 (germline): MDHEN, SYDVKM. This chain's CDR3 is CASVNPQGPEAFF. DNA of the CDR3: TGTGCCAGCGTAAACCCCCAGGGCCCTGAAGCTTTCTTT.

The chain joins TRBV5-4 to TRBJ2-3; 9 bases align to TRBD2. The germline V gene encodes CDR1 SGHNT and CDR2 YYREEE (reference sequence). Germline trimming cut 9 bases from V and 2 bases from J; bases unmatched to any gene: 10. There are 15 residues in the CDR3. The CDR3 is CATPDPSGATDTQYF. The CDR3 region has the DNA TGTGCCACCCCGGACCCTAGCGGGGCCACAGATACGCAGTATTTT.

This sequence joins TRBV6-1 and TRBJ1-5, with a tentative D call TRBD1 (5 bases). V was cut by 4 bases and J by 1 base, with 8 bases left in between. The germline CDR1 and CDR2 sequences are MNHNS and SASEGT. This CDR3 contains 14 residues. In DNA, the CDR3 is TGTGCCAGCAGTGGGGGACTGAGCAATCAGCCCCAGCATTTT. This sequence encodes CASSGGLSNQPQHF.

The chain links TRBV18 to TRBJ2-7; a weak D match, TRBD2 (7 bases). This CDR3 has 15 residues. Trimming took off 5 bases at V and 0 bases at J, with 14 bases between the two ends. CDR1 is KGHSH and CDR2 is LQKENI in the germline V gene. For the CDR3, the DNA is TGTGCCAGCTCAGTCCAAGGGGGGGGCTCCTACGAGCAGTACTTC. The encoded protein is CASSVQGGGSYEQYF.

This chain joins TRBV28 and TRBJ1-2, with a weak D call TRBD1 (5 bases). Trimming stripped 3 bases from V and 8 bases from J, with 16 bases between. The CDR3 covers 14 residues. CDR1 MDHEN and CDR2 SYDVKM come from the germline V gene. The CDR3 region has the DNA TGTGCCAGCAGTTTCGACGGGGGATATGGAGGCTACACCTTC. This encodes CASSFDGGYGGYTF.

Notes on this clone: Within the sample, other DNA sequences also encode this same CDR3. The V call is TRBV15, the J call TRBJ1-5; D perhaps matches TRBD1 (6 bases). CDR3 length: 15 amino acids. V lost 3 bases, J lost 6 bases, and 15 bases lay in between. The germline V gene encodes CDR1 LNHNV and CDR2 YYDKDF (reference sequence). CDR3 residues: CATSRGGGLGQPQHF. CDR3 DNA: TGTGCCACCAGCAGGGGAGGGGGTTTGGGTCAGCCCCAGCATTTT.

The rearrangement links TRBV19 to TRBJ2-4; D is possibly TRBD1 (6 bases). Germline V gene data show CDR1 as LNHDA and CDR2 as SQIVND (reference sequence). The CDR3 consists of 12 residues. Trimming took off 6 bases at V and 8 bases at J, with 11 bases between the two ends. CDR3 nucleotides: TGTGCCAGTAGAGGGGGTTCGGACATTCAGTACTTC. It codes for CASRGGSDIQYF.

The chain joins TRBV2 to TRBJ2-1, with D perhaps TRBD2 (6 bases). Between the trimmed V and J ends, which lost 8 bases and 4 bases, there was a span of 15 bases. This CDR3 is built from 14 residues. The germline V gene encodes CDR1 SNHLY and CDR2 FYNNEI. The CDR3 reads CASGASDRYNEQFF. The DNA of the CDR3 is TGTGCCAGCGGGGCTAGCGATCGGTACAATGAGCAGTTCTTC.